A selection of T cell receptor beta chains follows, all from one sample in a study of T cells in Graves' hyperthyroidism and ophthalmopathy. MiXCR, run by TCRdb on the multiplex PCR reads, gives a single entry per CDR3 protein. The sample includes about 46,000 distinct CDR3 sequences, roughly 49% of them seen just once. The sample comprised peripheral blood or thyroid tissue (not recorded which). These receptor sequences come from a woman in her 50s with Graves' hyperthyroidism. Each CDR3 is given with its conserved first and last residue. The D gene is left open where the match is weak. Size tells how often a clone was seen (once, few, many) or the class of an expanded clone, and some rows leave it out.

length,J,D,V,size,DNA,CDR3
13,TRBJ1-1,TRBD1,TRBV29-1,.,TGCAGCGTCTCCCGGACAGGGAACACTGAAGCTTTCTTT,CSVSRTGNTEAFF
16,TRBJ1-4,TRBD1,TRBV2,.,TGTGCCAGCTCACCCCGGCGACAGGGCGGAAATGAAAAACTGTTTTTT,CASSPRRQGGNEKLFF
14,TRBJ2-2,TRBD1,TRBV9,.,TGTGCCAGCAGTTCGGGACAGGGGGTTGGGGAGCTGTTTTTT,CASSSGQGVGELFF
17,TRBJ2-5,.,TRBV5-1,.,TGCGCCAGCAGATTAGATGACCTAAATTCACCCCAAGAGACCCAGTACTTC,CASRLDDLNSPQETQYF
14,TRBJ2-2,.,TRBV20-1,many,TGCAGTGCTAGGACGGGATTGGGGACCGGGGAGCTGTTTTTT,CSARTGLGTGELFF
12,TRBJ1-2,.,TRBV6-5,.,TGTGCCAGCAGTGCCTTCAGATATGGCTACACCTTC,CASSAFRYGYTF
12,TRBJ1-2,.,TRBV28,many,TGTGCCAGCAGTTTTGGAGGGTACGGCTACACCTTC,CASSFGGYGYTF
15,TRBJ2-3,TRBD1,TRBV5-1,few,TGCGCCAGCAGGGAGCCGGGACAGGGGATAGATACGCAGTATTTT,CASREPGQGIDTQYF
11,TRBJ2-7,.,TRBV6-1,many,TGTGCCAGCGTGATCGAGGACGAGCAGTACTTC,CASVIEDEQYF
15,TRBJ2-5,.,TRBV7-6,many,TGTGCCAGCAGCGTATCACGGGCTACCTGGGAGACCCAGTACTTC,CASSVSRATWETQYF
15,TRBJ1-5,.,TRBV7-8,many,TGTGCCAGCAGCCCTGGTGGGTTTGGCAATCAGCCCCAGCATTTT,CASSPGGFGNQPQHF
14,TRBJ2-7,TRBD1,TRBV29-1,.,TGCAGCGTTGTAACTCCGGGACAGGCCTACGAGCAGTACTTC,CSVVTPGQAYEQYF
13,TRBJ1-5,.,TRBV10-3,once,TGTGCAACAAAGGGGGACTTAGATCAGCCCCAGCATTTT,CATKGDLDQPQHF